This T cell receptor (beta chain) was captured by sequencing in a study of blood T cell repertoires in COVID-19. Study as a whole: Samples taken during acute and convalescent COVID-19 were collected in the United States, Italy and Spain. The analysed material was cDNA or gDNA that came from T cells, B-cell-depleted T cells, or PBMCs.

Data came from immunoSEQ multiplex PCR; TCRdb stores just in-frame clones and leaves some out. The sample has hundreds of thousands of clones, 90% seen once; the top ten hold under 0.3%. This CDR3 contains 17 residues. Trimming stripped 3 bases from V and 4 bases from J, with 18 bases between. Germline values: CDR1 MGHRA, CDR2 YSYEKL. This TCR was sampled from a young woman with acute or convalescent COVID-19. Material: peripheral blood. V gene TRBV4-1 combines with J gene TRBJ2-2; a weak D match, TRBD2 (6 bases). The CDR3, as DNA: TGCGCCAGCAGCCAGGCGCCCGGGCCCGGGGGCACCGGGGAGCTGTTTTTT. Its protein is CASSQAPGPGGTGELFF.